A single sample is the source of the 17 T cell receptor beta chains below, sequenced in a study of regulatory T cells in long-lasting Graves disease. Documented time point: persistent/refractory GD, antithyroid drugs over 5 years with positive TRAb. PBMCs were the source of the RNA used for TCR sequencing. Building of the TCR beta libraries involved iRepertoire HTBI primers and Arm-PCR of CDR3 regions. TCRdb re-called the multiplex PCR reads with MiXCR, one entry per CDR3 protein. The sample records around 450,000 distinct CDR3 sequences, roughly 21% being singletons. The sequencing here drew on peripheral blood mononuclear cells (PBMCs), taken when the disease was refractory, from a patient treated with antithyroid drugs. All receptors come from a female donor with Graves disease.

The V and J genes are TRBV5-1 and TRBJ2-5, with 8 bases matching TRBD2. Germline V gives CDR1 SGHRS, CDR2 YFSETQ. The CDR3 has 16 amino acids. The ends lost 3 bases at V and 10 bases at J; junction bases unmatched: 17. The CDR3 sequence: CASSWTTGTGSGGQYF. CDR3 DNA sequence: TGCGCCAGCAGCTGGACCACCGGGACTGGGAGCGGGGGCCAGTACTTC.

This clonotype has only one observation. A much bigger clone sits one base away, suggesting this may be a read error. V is TRBV6-9 and J is TRBJ1-2, with D tentatively TRBD1 (5 bases). The CDR3 is 13 residues long. Germline V gene sequence: CDR1 MNHGY, CDR2 SVAAGI. The CDR3: CAGSYEGLLGYTF. In DNA form, the CDR3 reads TGTGCCGGCAGTTACGAGGGACTATTGGGCTACACCTTC.

This clonotype was seen at least ten times. The V gene is TRBV28, the J gene TRBJ2-5, with 8 bases fitting TRBD2. V lost 10 bases, J lost 4 bases, and 23 bases stayed unmatched. CDR3 length: 18 residues. Germline values: CDR1 MDHEN, CDR2 SYDVKM. The CDR3 reads CATQIGFLRGARRETQYF. In nucleotides, the CDR3 is TGTGCCACCCAGATTGGGTTTTTGCGGGGGGCCCGCCGAGAGACCCAGTACTTC.

To note about this clonotype: Possible read error: a much larger clone is one base away. The rearrangement uses TRBV20-1 and TRBJ1-2; TRBD1 matches at 9 bases. CDR3 length: 13 residues. CDR1 is DFQATT and CDR2 is SNEGSKA in the germline V gene (reference sequence). The CDR3 sequence is CSARGRDRDGDTF. Written as DNA, the CDR3 is TGCAGTGCTAGAGGCAGGGACAGGGATGGCGACACCTTC.

This clonotype came up once. The rearrangement joins TRBV4-1 to TRBJ1-4; D unresolved. Trimming cost V 4 bases and J 7 bases, with 13 bases left between them. CDR1 and CDR2 from the germline V gene are MGHRA and YSYEKL. The CDR3 consists of 14 residues. The CDR3 nucleotides are TGCGCCAGCAGCCGGTTGGCGGGCAGTGAAAAACTGTTTTTT. This translates into CASSRLAGSEKLFF.

This rearrangement joins TRBV24-1 to TRBJ2-2; D gene uncertain. The germline V gene encodes CDR1 KGHDR and CDR2 SFDVKD. V was pared by 1 base and J by 1 base, with 6 bases between. The CDR3 runs to 15 residues. The CDR3 region is CATSDFEGNTGELFF. The CDR3 nucleotides read TGTGCCACCAGTGATTTCGAAGGGAACACCGGGGAGCTGTTTTTT.

In this sample, this clonotype turned up a few times. This chain uses TRBV3-1 with TRBJ2-7; TRBD2 is a possible D gene (5 bases). V was shortened by 10 bases and J by 6 bases, with 13 bases between the two germline ends. Germline loops: CDR1 LGHDT, CDR2 YNNKEL (reference sequence). This CDR3 comprises 11 residues. The CDR3 DNA is TGTGCCACGGGAACCCTCATCGAGCAGTACTTC. This encodes CATGTLIEQYF.

This clonotype was counted between two and nine times. The chain links TRBV7-2 to TRBJ2-2, with D hard to call. CDR1 is SGHTA and CDR2 is FQGNSA in the germline V gene. This CDR3 has 14 residues. Between the trimmed V and J ends, which lost 4 bases and 2 bases, there was a span of 8 bases. CDR3 loop: CASSSEFNTGELFF. The CDR3 nucleotides read TGTGCCAGCAGCTCCGAATTTAACACCGGGGAGCTGTTTTTT.

The gene calls are TRBV5-1 and TRBJ2-7; no clear D. CDR3 length equals 16 residues. The germline gives CDR1 SGHRS, CDR2 YFSETQ. Trimming removed 0 bases at V and 1 base at J, with 14 bases between. CDR3 DNA sequence: TGCGCCAGCAGCTTGGAATCCTCCGGAATGTCCTACGAGCAGTACTTC. Translation: CASSLESSGMSYEQYF.

The chain is built from TRBV15 and TRBJ2-6; no clear D. Trimming shortened V by 0 bases and J by 9 bases, and 3 bases separated the two germline ends. CDR3 length: 12 residues. Germline V lookup: CDR1 LNHNV, CDR2 YYDKDF (reference sequence). The CDR3 region is CATSRDNNVLTF. The CDR3 bases are TGTGCCACCAGCAGAGACAACAACGTCCTGACTTTC.

The CDR3 is CASSPGTIYEQYF. Here the CDR3 DNA reads TGTGCCAGCAGCCCAGGGACAATATACGAGCAGTACTTC. The rearrangement joins TRBV12-3 or TRBV12-4 to TRBJ2-7; weak D call: TRBD1 (6 bases). CDR3 size: 13 residues. V was shortened by 6 bases and J by 4 bases, with 13 bases between the two germline ends.

Comment on this clonotype: This sequence may be a read error, since a much larger clone differs from it by one base. The V gene is TRBV11-2, the J gene TRBJ2-5; D is undetermined. The germline CDR1 and CDR2 sequences are SGHAT and FQNNGV. The CDR3 loop spans 14 amino acids. V dropped 5 bases and J dropped 0 bases, with 10 bases sitting between them. CDR3 DNA sequence: TGTGCCAGCAGCCCACCCCGGAACCAAGAGACCCAGTACTTC. It is translated as CASSPPRNQETQYF.

This clonotype has ten or more counts. The chain combines TRBV2 with TRBJ2-7; 11 nucleotides agree with TRBD1. CDR3 length: 15 residues. V was clipped by 3 bases and J by 5 bases; unmatched bases: 6. From germline, CDR1 is SNHLY and CDR2 FYNNEI. CDR3 sequence (DNA): TGTGCCAGCAGTGACGCGGGACAGGGGGTTGACGAGCAGTACTTC. Protein: CASSDAGQGVDEQYF. Drawing the rest from reference TRBV2 and TRBJ2-7, the complete variable domain is EPEVTQTPSHQVTQMGQEVILRCVPISNHLYFYWYRQILGQKVEFLVSFYNNEISEKSEIFDDQFSVERPDGSNFTLKIRSTKLEDSAMYFCASSDAGQGVDEQYFGPGTRLTVT.

The table lists this clonotype with a few counts. The chain recombines TRBV6-5 with TRBJ2-7; D ambiguous. The CDR3 loop spans 14 amino acids. The germline gives CDR1 MNHEY, CDR2 SVGAGI. With 0 bases removed from V and 4 bases from J, the gap between germline ends came to 10 bases. The CDR3 nucleotides are TGTGCCAGCAGTTACTCGATAACCCTGTACGAGCAGTACTTC. The encoded protein is CASSYSITLYEQYF.

This clonotype was counted at least ten times. V usage is TRBV12-3 or TRBV12-4 and J usage is TRBJ1-4; TRBD1 aligns across 9 bases. Trimming removed 0 bases from V and 11 bases from J; junction bases left unmatched: 7. The CDR3 has 15 amino acids. The CDR3 loop is CASSLAGQGSGKLFF. The CDR3 nucleotides read TGTGCCAGCAGTTTAGCAGGACAGGGGAGTGGGAAACTGTTTTTT.

This clonotype showed up many times. This sequence joins TRBV5-4 and TRBJ2-5; TRBD2 is a possible D gene (6 bases). CDR3 length: 16 amino acids. V shed 3 bases and J shed 5 bases, with 20 bases lying between them. Germline values: CDR1 SGHNT, CDR2 YYREEE (reference sequence). Written as DNA, the CDR3 is TGTGCCAGCAGCTCTCCCTGGGGGGAGTTAGGGGAGACCCAGTACTTC. Its translation is CASSSPWGELGETQYF.

This clonotype was seen at least ten times. The rearrangement uses TRBV24-1 and TRBJ2-5; no clear D. The germline gives CDR1 KGHDR, CDR2 SFDVKD. Trimming took off 4 bases at V and 0 bases at J, with 8 bases between the two ends. The CDR3 loop spans 14 amino acids. The CDR3 nucleotides read TGTGCCACCAGTGACTCCGATTACCAAGAGACCCAGTACTTC. This encodes CATSDSDYQETQYF.